Following are 30 T cell receptor beta chains from one sample sequenced in a study of T cells in Graves' hyperthyroidism and ophthalmopathy. The CDR3 regions of TCR beta were amplified from RNA transcripts. Researchers ran a first-round RT-PCR on the TCR CDR3 using the HTBI primer set. TCRdb called the multiplex PCR reads again in MiXCR, with one record for every CDR3 protein. The sample lists roughly 500,000 distinct CDR3 sequences, 46% occurring once. The sample comprised peripheral blood or thyroid tissue (not recorded which). These receptors all come from an adult woman with Graves' disease, either hyperthyroidism or ophthalmopathy (not recorded which).

The rearrangement uses TRBV19 and TRBJ2-5, with 12 bases identical to TRBD1. The germline CDR1 and CDR2 sequences are LNHDA and SQIVND (reference sequence). This CDR3 has 18 amino acids. V lost 6 bases and J lost 4; bases outside the gene matches: 15. The CDR3: CASSLGRVGTGGSETQYF. The DNA for the CDR3 is TGTGCCAGTAGCCTCGGCCGTGTGGGGACAGGGGGCTCAGAGACCCAGTACTTC.

The sample holds many counts of this clonotype. This chain joins TRBV29-1 and TRBJ2-2; perhaps TRBD2 as D (5 bases). CDR1 SQVTM and CDR2 ANQGSEA come from the germline V gene. The length of the CDR3 is 15 residues. Trimming removed 6 bases at V and 4 bases at J, with 18 bases between. The CDR3 coding sequence is TGCAGCGTATGCATCGAGGGCCGGACCACCGGGGAGCTGTTTTTT. Translating gives CSVCIEGRTTGELFF.

The chain carries TRBV6-5 and TRBJ1-2; 9 nucleotides agree with TRBD1. Germline V gives CDR1 MNHEY, CDR2 SVGAGI. The CDR3 contains 16 residues. Trimming removed 6 bases from V and 8 bases from J; junction bases left unmatched: 16. CDR3 sequence reads: CASSSGQGGLRGGYTF. The CDR3 DNA follows: TGTGCCAGCAGCTCGGGACAGGGAGGGCTCCGGGGAGGCTACACCTTC.

This chain uses TRBV5-1 with TRBJ1-1, with D possibly matching TRBD1 (5 bases). The CDR3 runs 15 residues. CDR1 SGHRS and CDR2 YFSETQ come from the germline V gene. V was shortened by 5 bases and J by 5 bases, with 19 bases between the two germline ends. In DNA, the CDR3 is TGCGCCAGCAGTCGGGGGGACCTGGGGGTGACTGAAGCTTTCTTT. The encoded protein is CASSRGDLGVTEAFF.

This clonotype was observed at least ten times. The chain combines TRBV5-1 with TRBJ2-2, with 7 bases lining up with TRBD2. V lost 2 bases to trimming and J lost 6 bases; unmatched junction nucleotides: 4. This CDR3 is built from 14 residues. Germline values: CDR1 SGHRS, CDR2 YFSETQ. The CDR3, as DNA: TGCGCCAGCAGCTTTATACTAGCGTCCGGGGAGCTGTTTTTT. This sequence encodes CASSFILASGELFF.

The V call is TRBV20-1, the J call TRBJ1-2; D is uncertain. Germline V gene sequence: CDR1 DFQATT, CDR2 SNEGSKA (reference sequence). CDR3 size: 15 residues. Deletions cut 1 base from V and 5 bases from J, with 17 bases between. DNA for the CDR3: TGCAGTGCTAGAGTCATGGGCTCATACTCTTATGGCTACACCTTC. Protein product: CSARVMGSYSYGYTF.

In this sample, this clonotype turned up a few times. The rearrangement joins TRBV20-1 to TRBJ1-5, with TRBD1 identical over 8 bases. Germline V gene sequence: CDR1 DFQATT, CDR2 SNEGSKA (reference sequence). The CDR3 contains 13 residues. Trimming removed 3 bases from V and 5 bases from J; junction bases left unmatched: 3. For the CDR3, the DNA is TGCAGTGCTAGGACAGGGGTTGATCAGCCCCAGCATTTT. This codes for CSARTGVDQPQHF.

The V gene is TRBV29-1, the J gene TRBJ1-2, with TRBD1 matching over 7 bases. Germline V gene sequence: CDR1 SQVTM, CDR2 ANQGSEA. Losses at the gene ends were 4 bases for V and 8 bases for J; bases not matched to a gene: 4. This CDR3 spans 11 amino acids. CDR3: CSVGGTAGYTF. The DNA of the CDR3 is TGCAGCGTTGGAGGGACAGCCGGCTACACCTTC.

At least ten counts were recorded for this clonotype. V and J are TRBV20-1 and TRBJ2-7; TRBD2 matches 10 bases. The CDR3 extends over 15 amino acids. Germline V gene sequence: CDR1 DFQATT, CDR2 SNEGSKA (reference sequence). With V trimmed by 5 bases and J by 2 bases, 9 bases remained unmatched. The CDR3 sequence: CSAYNSGRNTYEQYF. CDR3 coding DNA: TGCAGTGCTTATAATAGCGGGAGGAATACCTACGAGCAGTACTTC.

V gene TRBV12-3 or TRBV12-4 combines with J gene TRBJ1-3; D unclear. The CDR3 is 15 amino acids. V shed 6 bases and J shed 1 base, with 13 bases lying between them. The CDR3 is CASSQASQSGNTIYF. CDR3 nucleotides: TGTGCCAGCAGCCAAGCATCGCAATCTGGAAACACCATATATTTT.

This chain connects TRBV2 to TRBJ2-1; 15 bases are shared with TRBD2. This CDR3 has 14 amino acids. The V gene's germline CDR1 is SNHLY and CDR2 FYNNEI. V lost 6 bases to trimming and J lost 12 bases; unmatched junction nucleotides: 6. For the CDR3, the DNA is TGTGCCAGCAGGCCCCTGGGACTAGCGGGAGGGCAGTTCTTC. Its translation: CASRPLGLAGGQFF.

The table lists this clonotype with a count of one. The chain links TRBV5-4 to TRBJ2-5; TRBD2 matches 7 bases. The V gene end was trimmed by 4 bases and the J gene end by 1 base; junction bases not matched to a gene: 4. Germline V lookup: CDR1 SGHNT, CDR2 YYREEE (reference sequence). CDR3 length: 14 amino acids. Here the CDR3 reads CASSPTSSQETQYF. The CDR3 DNA is TGTGCCAGCAGCCCGACTAGCAGCCAAGAGACCCAGTACTTC.

J is TRBJ2-1 and V is TRBV7-9; TRBD2 agrees at 11 bases. V dropped 0 bases and J dropped 7; count of bases not matched to a gene: 14. This CDR3 is 19 amino acids long. The germline V gene encodes CDR1 SEHNR and CDR2 FQNEAQ (reference sequence). In DNA form, the CDR3 reads TGTGCCAGCAGCTTAGCGCGGCTAGCGGGAGGACCGGGGTTGAATGAGCAGTTCTTC. Translated, it gives CASSLARLAGGPGLNEQFF.

The chain recombines TRBV9 with TRBJ1-2; tentative D call: TRBD1 (6 bases). CDR1 is SGDLS, CDR2 YYNGEE, per germline. V lost 4 bases and J lost 8, with 12 bases in between. The CDR3 runs 12 residues. CDR3: CASSTPGQGYTF. The CDR3 DNA sequence: TGTGCCAGCAGCACCCCTGGACAGGGCTACACCTTC.

The V and J genes are TRBV7-3 and TRBJ2-5; tentative D call: TRBD2 (6 bases). CDR1 and CDR2 from the germline V gene are SGHTA and FQGTGA. The CDR3 covers 15 residues. Trimming stripped 8 bases from V and 5 bases from J, with 21 bases between. CDR3 sequence: CASSPIAARDETQYF. The CDR3 DNA follows: TGTGCCAGCTCACCAATAGCGGCCCGGGATGAGACCCAGTACTTC.

In this sample, this clonotype turned up many times. The gene calls are TRBV5-5 and TRBJ1-2; 7 nucleotides line up with TRBD1. The length of the CDR3 is 12 residues. Germline assignment: CDR1 SGHKS and CDR2 YYEKEE (reference sequence). V shed 3 bases and J 13 bases; nucleotides not matched to a gene: 9. CDR3 residues: CASSSGTEFITF. For the CDR3, the DNA is TGTGCCAGCAGCTCCGGGACAGAATTTATCACCTTC.

This clonotype was counted ten times or more. The V and J genes are TRBV5-1 and TRBJ2-5, with TRBD1 matching 10 bases. The junction had 6 bases not matched to a gene; V was cut back by 3 bases and J by 4 bases. This CDR3 contains 15 residues. CDR1 SGHRS and CDR2 YFSETQ come from the germline V gene. This CDR3 is CASSWGDRGRETQYF. In DNA form, the CDR3 reads TGCGCCAGCAGCTGGGGGGACAGGGGACGAGAGACCCAGTACTTC. The full variable domain, completed using reference TRBV5-1 and TRBJ2-5, is KAGVTQTPRYLIKTRGQQVTLSCSPISGHRSVSWYQQTPGQGLQFLFEYFSETQRNKGNFPGRFSGRQFSNSRSEMNVSTLELGDSALYLCASSWGDRGRETQYFGPGTRLLVL.

This clonotype showed up many times. The rearrangement joins TRBV7-2 to TRBJ1-5; tentative D call: TRBD1 (5 bases). Trimming took 1 base from V and 3 from J, leaving 22 bases between them. Germline V CDR1 and CDR2: SGHTA, FQGNSA. The CDR3 length is 19 residues. CDR3 loop: CASSLGRVRLQGTNQPQHF. CDR3 bases: TGTGCCAGCAGCTTAGGACGCGTGAGGTTGCAGGGAACCAATCAGCCCCAGCATTTT.

The chain links TRBV7-9 to TRBJ1-1; D is undetermined. This CDR3 region has 12 residues. V dropped 4 bases and J dropped 3 bases, with 6 bases sitting between them. From germline, CDR1 is SEHNR and CDR2 FQNEAQ (reference sequence). In DNA, the CDR3 is TGTGCCAGCAGCTCAAAGTACACTGAAGCTTTCTTT. Residues: CASSSKYTEAFF.

The chain employs TRBV6-2 or TRBV6-3 and TRBJ1-1; 7 bases agree with TRBD1. The CDR3 is made up of 13 amino acids. Germline V lookup: CDR1 MNHEY, CDR2 SVGEGT. J was trimmed by 2 bases and V by 11 bases; bases with no gene match: 8. In nucleotides, the CDR3 is TGTGCCGCATCCGGGACAGCAAACACTGAAGCTTTCTTT. Translation: CAASGTANTEAFF.

The chain employs TRBV7-8 and TRBJ2-4; 16 bases are shared with TRBD2. The V gene end was trimmed by 5 bases and the J gene end by 8 bases; junction bases not matched to a gene: 6. This CDR3 has 16 residues. Germline CDR1 reads SGHVS; CDR2 reads FQNEAQ. As DNA, the CDR3 is TGTGCCAGCAGCCCCGGGACTAGCGGGAGGGGATACATTCAGTACTTC. This sequence encodes CASSPGTSGRGYIQYF.

This clonotype was counted ten times or more. The chain joins TRBV6-5 to TRBJ2-7, with D maybe TRBD1 (7 bases). This CDR3 is 15 amino acids long. Germline-derived CDR1 and CDR2 are MNHEY and SVGAGI. V was trimmed by 2 bases and J by 2 bases, leaving 13 bases between them. This CDR3 is CASSYVAGGTYEQYF. For the CDR3, the DNA is TGTGCCAGCAGTTACGTGGCAGGGGGGACCTACGAGCAGTACTTC.

The chain recombines TRBV15 with TRBJ1-6; 8 positions agree with TRBD1. Germline-derived CDR1 and CDR2 are LNHNV and YYDKDF (reference sequence). Trimming took 5 bases from V and 8 from J; bases not matched to a gene: 8. The CDR3 extends over 15 amino acids. In DNA, the CDR3 is TGTGCCACCAGCCCTAAACAGGGGGTATATTCACCCCTCCACTTT. This translates into CATSPKQGVYSPLHF.

This clonotype has ten or more counts. The chain recombines TRBV12-3 or TRBV12-4 with TRBJ1-5; no firm D call. The CDR3 is 16 amino acids. V was trimmed by 7 bases and J by 6 bases, leaving 22 bases between them. CDR3 amino acids: CASTYQVGAIAQPQHF. The CDR3 DNA reads TGTGCCAGCACCTACCAAGTAGGAGCAATTGCTCAGCCCCAGCATTTT.

The chain links TRBV9 to TRBJ1-1; TRBD1 agrees at 12 bases. This CDR3 contains 15 residues. Germline V gives CDR1 SGDLS, CDR2 YYNGEE. V trimming: 0 bases; J trimming: 6 bases; junction bases outside the gene matches: 3. The CDR3 protein is CASSVEGQGASEAFF. The CDR3 DNA is TGTGCCAGCAGCGTAGAGGGACAGGGGGCCTCTGAAGCTTTCTTT.

This clonotype appeared a few times. The rearrangement links TRBV12-3 or TRBV12-4 to TRBJ2-2; tentative D call: TRBD2 (6 bases). The CDR3 consists of 15 residues. Trimming took 4 bases from V and 8 from J, leaving 17 bases between them. The CDR3 here is CASSYTAGGRGELFF. CDR3 nucleotide sequence: TGTGCCAGCAGTTACACCGCTGGGGGGAGGGGGGAGCTGTTTTTT.

The gene calls are TRBV5-5 and TRBJ2-7; D is tentatively TRBD1 or TRBD2 (5 bases each). This CDR3 has 15 residues. The V and J ends lost 2 bases and 2 bases respectively, with 14 bases between them. Germline V gives CDR1 SGHKS, CDR2 YYEKEE (reference sequence). CDR3 DNA: TGTGCCAGCAGCTTAAGAGGGGTTGTCACCTACGAGCAGTACTTC. As protein: CASSLRGVVTYEQYF. Drawing the rest from reference TRBV5-5 and TRBJ2-7, the complete variable domain is DAGVTQSPTHLIKTRGQQVTLRCSPISGHKSVSWYQQVLGQGPQFIFQYYEKEERGRGNFPDRFSARQFPNYSSELNVNALLLGDSALYLCASSLRGVVTYEQYFGPGTRLTVT.

This clonotype was counted ten times or more. The chain carries TRBV5-1 and TRBJ2-2; 9 bases align to TRBD2. V shed 2 bases and J 3 bases; nucleotides not matched to a gene: 5. The CDR3 totals 16 residues. CDR1 and CDR2 from the germline V gene are SGHRS and YFSETQ. The CDR3, as DNA: TGCGCCAGCAGCTTCTATAGCGGGAGTGACACCGGGGAGCTGTTTTTT. It encodes CASSFYSGSDTGELFF.

The rearrangement links TRBV2 to TRBJ1-6, with D perhaps TRBD1 (6 bases). The CDR3 is 15 amino acids. Germline lookup yields CDR1 SNHLY and CDR2 FYNNEI. Trimming removed 1 base at V and 8 bases at J, with 12 bases between. The CDR3 region has the DNA TGTGCCAGCAGTGAAGACAGGGTTCGGGATTCACCCCTCCACTTT. Translated: CASSEDRVRDSPLHF. Combining the CDR3 with reference TRBV2 and TRBJ1-6 gives the whole variable domain EPEVTQTPSHQVTQMGQEVILRCVPISNHLYFYWYRQILGQKVEFLVSFYNNEISEKSEIFDDQFSVERPDGSNFTLKIRSTKLEDSAMYFCASSEDRVRDSPLHFGNGTRLTVT.

The chain links TRBV11-1 to TRBJ2-7; weak D call: TRBD2 (6 bases). Per the germline V gene, CDR1 is SGHAT and CDR2 is FQDESV (reference sequence). The CDR3 is made up of 14 amino acids. The V end lost 3 bases, the J end lost 0 bases, and 9 bases lay between the germline ends. The CDR3 sequence: CASSFWRGSYEQYF. The CDR3 bases are TGTGCCAGCAGCTTTTGGCGGGGCTCCTACGAGCAGTACTTC. The whole variable domain, remainder taken from reference TRBV11-1 and TRBJ2-7, is EAEVAQSPRYKITEKSQAVAFWCDPISGHATLYWYRQILGQGPELLVQFQDESVVDDSQLPKDRFSAERLKGVDSTLKIQPAELGDSAMYLCASSFWRGSYEQYFGPGTRLTVT.